The 24 T cell receptor beta chains below were found in one sample sequenced in a study of OX40 agonist ivuxolimab in advanced cancers. The method was immunoSEQ multiplex PCR; TCRdb's version includes in-frame clones alone and lacks a portion of them. The sample carries some 44,000 clones, around 80% recorded once. The specimen comprised CD4+ or CD8+ T cells sorted from blood, sampled in a trial of the OX40 agonist ivuxolimab. These receptors all come from an adult with an advanced solid tumor such as melanoma, head and neck, liver or kidney cancer.

The chain links TRBV6-6 to TRBJ1-1; D ambiguous. This CDR3 has 14 residues. Germline CDR1 and CDR2: MNHNY and SVGAGI (reference sequence). V was cut by 7 bases and J by 4 bases, with 16 bases left in between. This CDR3 is CASIFRGMGTEAFF. The CDR3 DNA follows: TGTGCCAGCATCTTTCGGGGTATGGGCACTGAAGCTTTCTTT.

J is TRBJ2-1 and V is TRBV7-2; D is unclear. V lost 1 base, J lost 4 bases, and 14 bases lay in between. Germline values: CDR1 SGHTA, CDR2 FQGNSA. CDR3 length: 16 amino acids. CDR3 sequence (DNA): TGTGCCAGCAGCTTAGAATCCGCGGTACGGTACAATGAGCAGTTCTTC. It is translated as CASSLESAVRYNEQFF.

The CDR3 nucleotides are TGCGCCAGCAGCCTGGAGGCCCAGGTAGGGGCAGAGACCCAGTACTTC. It is translated as CASSLEAQVGAETQYF. The chain employs TRBV5-1 and TRBJ2-5; D is perhaps TRBD1 or TRBD2 (5 bases each). Germline lookup yields CDR1 SGHRS and CDR2 YFSETQ. V lost 4 bases and J lost 4, with 20 bases in between. The CDR3 has 16 residues.

The V gene is TRBV19, the J gene TRBJ1-1; unclear D gene. With 1 base removed from V and 7 bases from J, the gap between germline ends came to 10 bases. Looked up from germline, CDR1 is LNHDA and CDR2 is SQIVND (reference sequence). The CDR3 is made up of 13 amino acids. CDR3 bases: TGTGCCAGTAGTATAGGTTGGAAGGGTGAAGCTTTCTTT. Protein sequence: CASSIGWKGEAFF.

The chain recombines TRBV11-3 with TRBJ2-5; possible D gene TRBD2, 5 bases. Trimming stripped 1 base from V and 2 bases from J, with 14 bases between. From germline, CDR1 is SGHNT and CDR2 YENEEA. The CDR3 is 16 amino acids. DNA of the CDR3: TGTGCCAGCAGCTTAGGGGTTGCGTCGGGACAAGAGACCCAGTACTTC. Its protein product is CASSLGVASGQETQYF.

The chain uses TRBV6-1 and TRBJ2-7, with a weak D call TRBD1 (5 bases). Deletions cut 3 bases from V and 3 bases from J, with 12 bases between. The CDR3 sequence is 14 residues long. CDR1 and CDR2 from the germline V gene are MNHNS and SASEGT. The CDR3: CASSEPTVLYEQYF. The CDR3, as DNA: TGTGCCAGCAGTGAGCCGACAGTTCTCTACGAGCAGTACTTC.

V usage is TRBV10-2 and J usage is TRBJ1-1; D unclear. V lost 7 bases and J 0 bases, leaving 6 bases between the germline ends. The CDR3 contains 12 residues. Germline CDR1 WSHSY, CDR2 SAAADI. For the CDR3, the DNA is TGCGCCAGCACCGACCTGAACACTGAAGCTTTCTTT. Encoded protein: CASTDLNTEAFF.

The gene calls are TRBV28 and TRBJ2-5; 7 bases map to TRBD1. The ends lost 6 bases at V and 10 bases at J; junction bases unmatched: 14. The length of the CDR3 is 14 residues. In germline, CDR1 is MDHEN, CDR2 SYDVKM. The CDR3 DNA follows: TGTGCCAGCAGGTCCCGAGGGGGCCCTTTAGTCCAGTACTTC. Translation gives CASRSRGGPLVQYF.

J is TRBJ1-1 and V is TRBV10-3, with D perhaps matching TRBD1 (6 bases). Germline CDR1 reads ENHRY; CDR2 reads SYGVKD. V was clipped by 7 bases and J by 5 bases, with 14 bases between them. CDR3 length: 13 amino acids. The CDR3 here is CAITSQGSTEAFF. In nucleotides, the CDR3 is TGTGCCATCACCTCACAGGGAAGTACTGAAGCTTTCTTT.

The CDR3 region has the DNA TGTGCCAGCAGCTTGTACCCCTTGGGGGAAAAACTGTTTTTT. Translated, it gives CASSLYPLGEKLFF. The V gene is TRBV5-6, the J gene TRBJ1-4, with D uncertain. The CDR3 runs to 14 residues. The V gene lost 1 base and the J gene lost 8 bases, with 12 bases spanning the gap. Germline CDR1 reads SGHDT; CDR2 reads YYEEEE.

This clone has a handful of counts. J is TRBJ1-2 and V is TRBV7-9, with a possible D match to TRBD1 (6 bases). The CDR3 has 13 residues. Germline-derived CDR1 and CDR2 are SEHNR and FQNEAQ (reference sequence). Trimming removed 1 base from V and 8 bases from J, with 11 bases in between. CDR3 loop: CASSLEGGRGYTF. CDR3 nucleotide sequence: TGTGCCAGCAGCTTAGAGGGGGGGAGAGGCTACACCTTC.

V and J are TRBV10-1 and TRBJ2-1; weak D call: TRBD1 (5 bases). V shed 2 bases and J shed 0 bases, with 11 bases lying between them. Germline V gives CDR1 WNHNN, CDR2 SYGVQD (reference sequence). This CDR3 is 16 amino acids long. CDR3 bases: TGCGCCAGCAGTGAGGCAGGGCCTAGCTCCTACAATGAGCAGTTCTTC. Translation gives CASSEAGPSSYNEQFF.

The rearrangement links TRBV5-5 to TRBJ1-3, with 9 bases aligning to TRBD1. The V gene end was trimmed by 3 bases and the J gene end by 6 bases; junction bases not matched to a gene: 10. Germline CDR1 is SGHKS and CDR2 is YYEKEE (reference sequence). The length of the CDR3 is 16 residues. The CDR3 nucleotides read TGTGCCAGCAGCTCGAGACAGGGGGGAAATCAAAACACCATATATTTT. The encoded protein is CASSSRQGGNQNTIYF. The complete variable domain, with remaining parts taken from reference TRBV5-5 and TRBJ1-3, reads DAGVTQSPTHLIKTRGQQVTLRCSPISGHKSVSWYQQVLGQGPQFIFQYYEKEERGRGNFPDRFSARQFPNYSSELNVNALLLGDSALYLCASSSRQGGNQNTIYFGEGSWLTVV.

The CDR3 nucleotides are TGCAGCGTTGACAGGGGGGCGAGTTCCGAGGGCTACACCTTC. Protein sequence: CSVDRGASSEGYTF. The chain links TRBV29-1 to TRBJ1-2; TRBD1 aligns across 7 bases. Unmatched junction bases numbered 12, after V lost 3 bases and J lost 8 bases. The CDR3 consists of 14 residues. CDR1 and CDR2 from the germline V gene are SQVTM and ANQGSEA. The full variable domain, in which reference TRBV29-1 and TRBJ1-2 provide the parts outside the CDR3, is SAVISQKPSRDICQRGTSLTIQCQVDSQVTMMFWYRQQPGQSLTLIATANQGSEATYESGFVIDKFPISRPNLTFSTLTVSNMSPEDSSIYLCSVDRGASSEGYTFGSGTRLTVV.

The chain is built from TRBV14 and TRBJ1-1; 7 bases agree with TRBD1. Looked up from germline, CDR1 is SGHDN and CDR2 is FVKESK. This CDR3 has 16 amino acids. Trimming at V came to 1 base and at J to 0 bases, leaving 5 bases not matched to a gene. The CDR3 loop reads CASSQGTGSMNTEAFF. In DNA, the CDR3 is TGTGCCAGCAGCCAAGGGACAGGCTCTATGAACACTGAAGCTTTCTTT. The variable domain in full, completed from reference TRBV14 and TRBJ1-1, reads EAGVTQFPSHSVIEKGQTVTLRCDPISGHDNLYWYRRVMGKEIKFLLHFVKESKQDESGMPNNRFLAERTGGTYSTLKVQPAELEDSGVYFCASSQGTGSMNTEAFFGQGTRLTVV.

In the case of this clone: The sample holds other DNA sequences that translate to the same CDR3. The rearrangement uses TRBV6-4 and TRBJ2-1, with D unresolved. There are 14 residues in the CDR3. Germline CDR1 is MRHNA and CDR2 is SNTAGT. Trimming left V 6 bases short and J 10 bases short, with 19 bases between. As DNA, the CDR3 is TGTGCCAGCAGCTCCCTCACTCGGGTGGAGGAGCAGTTCTTC. Its protein is CASSSLTRVEEQFF.

The gene calls are TRBV30 and TRBJ1-5; TRBD1 might be the D (5 bases). Trimming removed 2 bases from V and 11 bases from J, with 10 bases in between. CDR3 length equals 11 residues. Germline-derived CDR1 and CDR2 are GTSNPN and SVGIG (reference sequence). The CDR3 nucleotides read TGTGCCTGGAGTACCCGGGGGGCCCAGCATTTT. The encoded protein is CAWSTRGAQHF.

This clone was seen a handful of times. The chain couples TRBV19 to TRBJ1-5; the match to TRBD1 covers 11 bases. CDR1 and CDR2 (germline): LNHDA, SQIVND (reference sequence). The CDR3 totals 17 residues. The ends lost 6 bases at V and 1 base at J; junction bases unmatched: 8. The CDR3 loop reads CASRRGTGGRSNQPQHF. DNA of the CDR3: TGTGCCAGTAGACGCGGGACAGGGGGTAGGAGCAATCAGCCCCAGCATTTT. The full variable domain, with the rest looked up from reference TRBV19 and TRBJ1-5, is DGGITQSPKYLFRKEGQNVTLSCEQNLNHDAMYWYRQDPGQGLRLIYYSQIVNDFQKGDIAEGYSVSREKKESFPLTVTSAQKNPTAFYLCASRRGTGGRSNQPQHFGDGTRLSIL.

The chain combines TRBV28 with TRBJ2-7; 7 bases align to TRBD1. The CDR3 sequence is 12 residues long. V was pared by 6 bases and J by 9 bases, with 8 bases of the junction left unmatched. CDR1 is MDHEN and CDR2 is SYDVKM in the germline V gene. The CDR3 nucleotides read TGTGCCAGCAGCCCGACAGGGTTTGGGCAGTACTTC. It translates to CASSPTGFGQYF.

This clone was observed once. CDR3 sequence (DNA): TGTGCCAGCAGGGACCGGGACAGGGGATCCTACGAGCAGTACTTC. It is translated as CASRDRDRGSYEQYF. This sequence joins TRBV28 and TRBJ2-7; TRBD1 aligns across 10 bases. Germline values: CDR1 MDHEN, CDR2 SYDVKM. J lost 1 base, V lost 6 bases, and 6 bases had no gene match. This CDR3 contains 15 residues.

This chain links TRBV7-9 with TRBJ2-1, with 8 positions matching TRBD2. The CDR3 is 15 residues long. J gave up 7 bases and V 4 bases, and 9 bases lay outside the gene matches. Germline lookup yields CDR1 SEHNR and CDR2 FQNEAQ (reference sequence). The CDR3 coding sequence is TGTGCCAGCAGCTCCCGGGGCGGGAGGTCGAATGAGCAGTTCTTC. It encodes CASSSRGGRSNEQFF.

The chain links TRBV2 to TRBJ2-5; D uncertain. Germline CDR1 SNHLY, CDR2 FYNNEI. The CDR3 totals 14 residues. CDR3 coding DNA: TGTGCAGACCGAAATGAACTGGCGAGTGCGACCCAGTACTTC. Amino acids: CADRNELASATQYF.

The J gene is TRBJ1-3, the V gene TRBV4-2, with D unresolved. CDR1 is LGHNA and CDR2 is YNFKEQ in the germline V gene. The germline V and J ends were trimmed by 5 bases and 1 base, with 9 bases remaining between them. The CDR3 spans 14 residues. CDR3 region: CASSSTESGNTIYF. The DNA for the CDR3 is TGTGCCAGCAGCTCGACGGAATCTGGAAACACCATATATTTT.

The chain is built from TRBV19 and TRBJ1-4; no definite D call. The CDR3 is 15 residues long. V lost 6 bases to trimming and J lost 3 bases, with 14 bases between them. The germline CDR1 and CDR2 sequences are LNHDA and SQIVND (reference sequence). The CDR3 DNA sequence: TGTGCCAGTAGCGCTCGGGTGGACCCTAATGAAAAACTGTTTTTT. It is translated as CASSARVDPNEKLFF. Drawing the rest from reference TRBV19 and TRBJ1-4, the complete variable domain is DGGITQSPKYLFRKEGQNVTLSCEQNLNHDAMYWYRQDPGQGLRLIYYSQIVNDFQKGDIAEGYSVSREKKESFPLTVTSAQKNPTAFYLCASSARVDPNEKLFFGSGTQLSVL.